This entry concerns a single T cell receptor (beta chain). Antigen specificity is unknown. Indicated time point: patch test 1, 2 weeks after DPC sensitization. Treatment defined: therapeutic diphenylcyclopropenone sensitization with weekly scalp DPC. This sample is drawn from a study of human T cells and chemical hapten exposure. Study-level information: Patches that contained 0.01% DPC were applied to the upper back and read at 6 days.

V lost 4 bases and J 4 bases, leaving 13 bases between the germline ends. CDR3 length equals 14 residues. Germline loops: CDR1 SEHNR, CDR2 FQNEAQ (reference sequence). Findings of the study overall: Patch test scores rose with PT1 expanded TCR counts, a positive correlation.

MiXCR, applied by TCRdb to the RACE reads, yields one record per CDR3 protein. The sample lists 150,000 to 200,000 distinct CDR3 sequences; 20% to 25% were seen once. The chain has TRBV7-9 and TRBJ1-1; TRBD1 might be the D (6 bases). This clonotype was obtained from a woman in her 50s with alopecia areata. Some clones in this sample may be carry-over from other donors' samples. The specimen comprised whole blood, sampled in connection with sensitization to the hapten diphenylcyclopropenone (DPC). CDR3 bases: TGTGCCAGCAGCTCCGACAGGATGGGCACTGAAGCTTTCTTT. Amino acids: CASSSDRMGTEAFF.